This T cell receptor beta chain was recovered during a study of blood T cell repertoires in COVID-19 (dated by TCRdb to the early 2020s). In terms of the full investigation: Samples covering the acute and convalescent phases of COVID-19 were provided by collaborators in the United States, Italy and Spain. The material from the prospective study consisted of cDNA or gDNA derived from T cells, B-cell-depleted T cells, or PBMCs. Subjects who had been exposed to COVID-19, were actively infected with it, or had recovered from it provided the deeply sampled blood TCRbeta repertoires that made up the dataset. The repertoires were made available in a free public database intended to serve as a resource for research on the immune response to SARS-CoV-2. Samples came from the ongoing ImmuneRACE study (first 160 participants) plus 1,254 subjects from 6 global collaborators. Nearly every sample came with metadata listing a de-identified subject ID, COVID-19 status, age in years and sex. Where HLA class I and class II types were available, the types were taken from metadata supplied by the sample provider, not from assay-based typing.

General study outcomes and caveats: The amount of clinical and demographic metadata varied by source and participant and was provided uncurated.

For this clone: Its antigen remains undetermined. No qualities accompany the bases; no much larger clone lies one base away.

One collaborating source in Seattle enrolled patients during active infection and followed them longitudinally through the course of disease. Collaborating institutions collected whole blood in K2EDTA tubes following their own protocols. For TCRbeta analysis, collaborators shipped samples in one of three forms: frozen whole blood, isolated PBMCs, or DNA extracted from either of those sample types. There are 10 amino acids in the CDR3, from cysteine to phenylalanine inclusive. Of the read, only the CDR3 DNA is kept; its 30 bases are in frame from base 1. TCRbeta CDR3 regions were amplified from genomic DNA by means of the immunoSEQ Assay, a bias-controlled multiplex PCR. For the original study's pipeline: The number of nucleated cells in each sample was estimated from the amplification of reference gene primers within the assay. Sequence reads were collapsed and filtered to measure the absolute abundance of every unique TCRbeta CDR3 rearrangement. For each sample, productive Simpson clonality was calculated as the square root of Simpson's diversity index over productive rearrangements. Not all clones reach the TCRdb copy of this immuneACCESS table, which keeps in-frame sequences only. Checked studies attribute under half of the gap to unresolved V genes and leave the rest unexplained. V and J calls and clone size come straight from that table; D and trimming were deduced from the DNA. This sample is represented by some 170,000 clones; about 92% of them were singletons. The top ten clonotypes cover roughly 2.1% of the sample.

The receptor was isolated from a woman in her sixties with COVID-19, enrolled during active disease. Material for sequencing was peripheral blood. This sequence uses TRBV21-1 and TRBJ2-7; TRBD1, as called in the table, went unchecked against the DNA. TRBV21-1 is given as a pseudogene. At the DNA level, the sequence is TGTGCCAGCAGACGACAGGAGCAGTACTTC. Translated, this gives CASRRQEQYF.